The 30 T cell receptor beta chains below come from one sample, sequenced in a study of Ad26.COV2.S vaccination and SARS-CoV-2 variants. Profiled with immunoSEQ multiplex PCR; TCRdb holds only in-frame clones, not every one. Found here are under 550,000 clones, approximately 90% of them singletons; the top ten hold less than 15%. The treatment here: around 19 received Ad26.COV2.S at low or high dose, single or two shots; 5 received placebo; per-sample allocation not given. Repertoires come from day 63 after the first vaccine or placebo injection. Specimen: peripheral blood, collected in a trial of Ad26.COV2.S vaccine versus placebo. These receptors were collected from a person between 18 and 59 years old who received the Ad26.COV2.S COVID-19 vaccine or a placebo.

A single count supports this clone. The chain carries TRBV10-1 and TRBJ2-7, with D possibly TRBD1 on 5 matching bases. Trimming took off 4 bases at V and 3 bases at J, with 10 bases between the two ends. Per the germline V gene, CDR1 is WNHNN and CDR2 is SYGVQD (reference sequence). CDR3 length equals 13 residues. DNA of the CDR3: TGCGCCAGCAGTGTGGTTCAGGGCTACGAGCAGTACTTC. It specifies CASSVVQGYEQYF.

This clone was observed a few times. The chain is built from TRBV27 and TRBJ1-5; D gene ambiguous. This CDR3 contains 17 residues. Trimming took off 3 bases at V and 1 base at J, with 16 bases between the two ends. The germline V gene encodes CDR1 MNHEY and CDR2 SMNVEV (reference sequence). CDR3 sequence (DNA): TGTGCCAGCAGTTTGTTCGGGATGCGATCGAGCAATCAGCCCCAGCATTTT. This gives the protein CASSLFGMRSSNQPQHF.

The chain joins TRBV2 to TRBJ2-7; perhaps TRBD2 as D (6 bases). Trimming stripped 4 bases from V and 6 bases from J, with 10 bases between. CDR3 size: 12 residues. Germline V gives CDR1 SNHLY, CDR2 FYNNEI. The CDR3 here is CASSATRVEQYF. DNA for the CDR3: TGTGCCAGCAGTGCGACTAGGGTCGAGCAGTACTTC.

V is TRBV4-1 and J is TRBJ2-7; 11 bases line up with TRBD2. CDR1 MGHRA and CDR2 YSYEKL come from the germline V gene. CDR3 length: 15 amino acids. The junction had 3 bases not matched to a gene; V was cut back by 1 base and J by 4 bases. The CDR3 sequence is CASSQGTSGRYEQYF. The CDR3 DNA reads TGCGCCAGCAGCCAAGGGACTAGCGGGCGTTACGAGCAGTACTTC.

The V and J genes are TRBV2 and TRBJ1-2, with D maybe TRBD1 (5 bases). V gave up 7 bases and J gave up 4 bases, with 10 bases separating them. Germline CDR1 SNHLY, CDR2 FYNNEI. This CDR3 spans 12 amino acids. CDR3 sequence: CASIDSAYGYTF. The CDR3 DNA sequence: TGTGCCAGCATAGACAGCGCCTATGGCTACACCTTC.

The rearrangement uses TRBV19 and TRBJ1-2; D is uncertain. This CDR3 has 11 residues. Germline V CDR1 and CDR2: LNHDA, SQIVND (reference sequence). Trimming removed 8 bases at V and 2 bases at J, with 6 bases between. CDR3: CASGQNYGYTF. CDR3 in DNA: TGTGCCAGTGGGCAGAACTATGGCTACACCTTC.

This clone has just a few counts. At one end, the junction sequence differs from germline, possibly due to a read error. The V call is TRBV6-5, the J call TRBJ1-1, with D hard to call. From germline, CDR1 is MNHEY and CDR2 SVGAGI. The CDR3 consists of 12 residues. CDR3 region: CASNGMNTEAFF. The CDR3 DNA sequence: TGTGCTAGCAACGGCATGAACACTGAAGCTTTCTTT.

This sequence joins TRBV7-9 and TRBJ2-5; TRBD2 matches 7 bases. After removal of 11 bases from V and 5 bases from J, the junction contained 11 bases not matched to a gene. The CDR3 totals 13 residues. The germline V gene has CDR1 SEHNR and CDR2 FQNEAQ (reference sequence). CDR3 amino acids: CAARGGSGETQYF. CDR3 bases: TGTGCCGCTCGTGGCGGGAGCGGGGAGACCCAGTACTTC. Complete variable domain (other parts from reference TRBV7-9 and TRBJ2-5): DTGVSQNPRHKITKRGQNVTFRCDPISEHNRLYWYRQTLGQGPEFLTYFQNEAQLEKSRLLSDRFSAERPKGSFSTLEIQRTEQGDSAMYLCAARGGSGETQYFGPGTRLLVL.

This chain's CDR3 is CASSPRLTGGYEQYF. In DNA form, the CDR3 reads TGTGCCAGCTCACCACGCTTAACAGGGGGCTACGAGCAGTACTTC. The chain carries TRBV18 and TRBJ2-7; 8 nucleotides agree with TRBD1. This CDR3 region has 15 residues. Per germline, CDR1 KGHSH and CDR2 LQKENI. V shed 1 base, J shed 3 bases, and the junction held 5 bases outside the gene matches. Variable domain in full (rest from reference TRBV18 and TRBJ2-7): NAGVMQNPRHLVRRRGQEARLRCSPMKGHSHVYWYRQLPEEGLKFMVYLQKENIIDESGMPKERFSAEFPKEGPSILRIQQVVRGDSAAYFCASSPRLTGGYEQYFGPGTRLTVT.

A note on this clone: A much larger clone is a single base away; this may be a read error. The same CDR3 also results from other DNA sequences found in this sample. The chain has TRBV12-3 or TRBV12-4 and TRBJ2-1; D unresolved. Trimming shortened V by 5 bases and J by 3 bases, and 2 bases separated the two germline ends. CDR3 length equals 11 residues. The chain's CDR3 is CASSIYNEQFF. DNA of the CDR3: TGTGCCAGCAGTATCTACAATGAGCAGTTCTTC.

This chain uses TRBV24-1 with TRBJ2-1, with 9 nucleotides matching TRBD2. J gave up 8 bases and V 9 bases, and 7 bases lay outside the gene matches. This CDR3 contains 13 residues. In germline, CDR1 is KGHDR, CDR2 SFDVKD. The CDR3 DNA reads TGTGCCACCGGTTCTAGCGGGATCGATGAGCAGTTCTTC. The encoded protein is CATGSSGIDEQFF.

The V gene is TRBV7-8, the J gene TRBJ2-5, with D maybe TRBD2 (7 bases). CDR3 length equals 14 residues. The germline gives CDR1 SGHVS, CDR2 FQNEAQ. Trimming took off 3 bases at V and 5 bases at J, with 13 bases between the two ends. The CDR3 DNA sequence: TGTGCCAGCAGCTTGGGAGGGGGAGCGGAGACCCAGTACTTC. Translation: CASSLGGGAETQYF.

This chain connects TRBV10-3 to TRBJ2-7, with a possible D match to TRBD1 (6 bases). CDR1 is ENHRY, CDR2 SYGVKD, per germline. V was pared by 3 bases and J by 5 bases, with 14 bases between. This CDR3 has 14 residues. The CDR3 DNA follows: TGTGCCATCAGTGATCCAGGGGTGACTGACGAGCAGTACTTC. Protein sequence: CAISDPGVTDEQYF.

V usage is TRBV20-1 and J usage is TRBJ1-5; no clear D gene. The CDR3 covers 14 residues. Germline CDR1 DFQATT, CDR2 SNEGSKA (reference sequence). V dropped 3 bases and J dropped 3 bases, with 12 bases sitting between them. CDR3 sequence: CSASIGQHNQPQHF. CDR3 DNA: TGCAGTGCTAGTATTGGGCAGCACAATCAGCCCCAGCATTTT.

The rearrangement links TRBV14 to TRBJ2-7; no clear D. Germline CDR1 is SGHDN and CDR2 is FVKESK. The length of the CDR3 is 12 residues. With 0 bases removed from V and 8 bases from J, the gap between germline ends came to 8 bases. The DNA for the CDR3 is TGTGCCAGCAGCCAAGATCCCCAGAAGCAGTACTTC. It specifies CASSQDPQKQYF.

The rearrangement uses TRBV7-9 and TRBJ1-2; a weak D match, TRBD1 (5 bases). Trimming took off 1 base at V and 6 bases at J, with 12 bases between the two ends. This CDR3 region has 14 residues. Germline assignment: CDR1 SEHNR and CDR2 FQNEAQ (reference sequence). The CDR3 coding sequence is TGTGCCAGCAGCTTAGAACTGGGGGGAGATGGCTACACCTTC. Protein sequence: CASSLELGGDGYTF. The full variable domain, in which reference TRBV7-9 and TRBJ1-2 provide the parts outside the CDR3, is DTGVSQNPRHKITKRGQNVTFRCDPISEHNRLYWYRQTLGQGPEFLTYFQNEAQLEKSRLLSDRFSAERPKGSFSTLEIQRTEQGDSAMYLCASSLELGGDGYTFGSGTRLTVV.

This clone was seen a single time. The J gene is TRBJ1-4, the V gene TRBV28; perhaps TRBD1 as D (6 bases). Trimming left V 5 bases short and J 12 bases short, with 19 bases between. This CDR3 has 14 amino acids. CDR1 is MDHEN, CDR2 SYDVKM, per germline. Here the CDR3 reads CASSPRQVVGELFF. DNA of the CDR3: TGTGCCAGCAGTCCCCGACAGGTTGTGGGCGAACTGTTTTTT. The entire variable domain, with the rest obtained from reference TRBV28 and TRBJ1-4, is as follows: DVKVTQSSRYLVKRTGEKVFLECVQDMDHENMFWYRQDPGLGLRLIYFSYDVKMKEKGDIPEGYSVSREKKERFSLILESASTNQTSMYLCASSPRQVVGELFFGSGTQLSVL.

The V call is TRBV6-5, the J call TRBJ2-1; tentatively, D is TRBD2 (6 bases). Germline V gene lookup returns CDR1 MNHEY and CDR2 SVGAGI. V lost 2 bases to trimming and J lost 8 bases, with 19 bases between them. The CDR3 loop spans 16 amino acids. The CDR3 here is CASSYDGSFQVDEQFF. As DNA, the CDR3 is TGTGCCAGCAGTTACGACGGGAGCTTTCAAGTTGATGAGCAGTTCTTC.

This clone was picked up a small number of times. The chain is built from TRBV28 and TRBJ1-1, with no clear D. Trimming stripped 2 bases from V and 1 base from J, with 8 bases between. From germline, CDR1 is MDHEN and CDR2 SYDVKM. The CDR3 consists of 14 residues. Here the CDR3 DNA reads TGTGCCAGCAGTTTAGGGGTAAGGAACACTGAAGCTTTCTTT. It codes for CASSLGVRNTEAFF.

The chain couples TRBV28 to TRBJ1-1; the D gene is possibly TRBD1 (6 bases). The CDR3 contains 14 residues. CDR1 and CDR2 from the germline V gene are MDHEN and SYDVKM. The V end was cut by 5 bases, the J end by 0 bases, with 10 bases between. The chain's CDR3 is CASSLQGLNTEAFF. CDR3 DNA sequence: TGTGCCAGCAGTCTACAGGGCTTGAACACTGAAGCTTTCTTT. Drawing the rest from reference TRBV28 and TRBJ1-1, the complete variable domain is DVKVTQSSRYLVKRTGEKVFLECVQDMDHENMFWYRQDPGLGLRLIYFSYDVKMKEKGDIPEGYSVSREKKERFSLILESASTNQTSMYLCASSLQGLNTEAFFGQGTRLTVV.

This chain links TRBV4-1 with TRBJ1-1, with TRBD1 matching over 10 bases. The length of the CDR3 is 13 residues. Trimming took 10 bases from V and 0 from J; bases not matched to a gene: 2. Germline CDR1 reads MGHRA; CDR2 reads YSYEKL. The CDR3 region is CATGTGVNTEAFF. As DNA, the CDR3 is TGCGCCACTGGGACAGGGGTGAACACTGAAGCTTTCTTT.

The chain employs TRBV2 and TRBJ2-7; a possible D gene is TRBD2 (6 bases). The CDR3 totals 15 residues. CDR1 is SNHLY, CDR2 FYNNEI, per germline. The V end lost 6 bases, the J end lost 0 bases, and 15 bases lay between the germline ends. CDR3 in DNA: TGTGCCAGCAGAGAATCGGGACTTAGCTCCTACGAGCAGTACTTC. Translation gives CASRESGLSSYEQYF.

J is TRBJ2-7 and V is TRBV2; a possible D gene is TRBD1 (5 bases). The CDR3 consists of 13 residues. Trimming removed 2 bases at V and 5 bases at J, with 10 bases between. The germline CDR1 and CDR2 sequences are SNHLY and FYNNEI. DNA of the CDR3: TGTGCCAGCAGTGAACAGGGTGGTAACGAGCAGTACTTC. As protein: CASSEQGGNEQYF.

This chain uses TRBV6-5 with TRBJ1-1; 9 bases line up with TRBD1. This CDR3 region has 15 residues. The V gene's germline CDR1 is MNHEY and CDR2 SVGAGI. With 7 bases clipped from V and 1 base from J, the junction kept 7 bases outside the gene matches. DNA of the CDR3: TGTGCCAGCAACTATGGGACAGGGCCGAACACTGAAGCTTTCTTT. Its translation: CASNYGTGPNTEAFF.

A note on this clone: This CDR3 is also generated by other DNA sequences in the sample. This chain uses TRBV29-1 with TRBJ2-5, with D perhaps TRBD1 (6 bases). Trimming stripped 6 bases from V and 2 bases from J, with 10 bases between. CDR1 is SQVTM and CDR2 is ANQGSEA in the germline V gene. The CDR3 covers 12 residues. CDR3: CSVGQLQETQYF. The CDR3 DNA is TGCAGCGTAGGACAGTTGCAAGAGACCCAGTACTTC.

The rearrangement uses TRBV6-5 and TRBJ2-5, with a possible D match to TRBD1 (6 bases). Germline V gene data show CDR1 as MNHEY and CDR2 as SVGAGI. Trimming removed 6 bases at V and 5 bases at J, with 13 bases between. The CDR3 runs to 13 residues. The CDR3 is CASRRTGLETQYF. The CDR3 DNA follows: TGTGCCAGCAGACGCACAGGGTTGGAGACCCAGTACTTC.

In nucleotides, the CDR3 is TGTGCCAGCAGCTTAGCGGGCGGGTCTAATGAAAAACTGTTTTTT. It yields the protein CASSLAGGSNEKLFF. The chain is built from TRBV7-8 and TRBJ1-4; D gene ambiguous. There are 15 residues in the CDR3. Germline values: CDR1 SGHVS, CDR2 FQNEAQ. Trimming stripped 0 bases from V and 3 bases from J, with 8 bases between.

This sequence joins TRBV6-2 or TRBV6-3 and TRBJ2-3; tentative D call: TRBD1 (6 bases). V shed 4 bases and J shed 0 bases, with 11 bases lying between them. The CDR3 length is 15 residues. CDR1 and CDR2 (germline): MNHEY, SVGEGT. The CDR3 DNA sequence: TGTGCCAGCAGTTCAGGACAGCCTAGCACAGATACGCAGTATTTT. Its translation is CASSSGQPSTDTQYF.

The CDR3 reads CSASGQSSYQETQYF. CDR3 DNA sequence: TGCAGTGCTAGTGGACAGTCCTCGTACCAAGAGACCCAGTACTTC. The chain combines TRBV20-1 with TRBJ2-5; perhaps TRBD1 as D (6 bases). CDR1 and CDR2 (germline): DFQATT, SNEGSKA (reference sequence). The V end lost 3 bases, the J end lost 0 bases, and 14 bases lay between the germline ends. The CDR3 totals 15 residues.

This chain uses TRBV3-1 (or the pseudogene TRBV3-2) with TRBJ2-5; 11 nucleotides line up with TRBD2. Germline V lookup: CDR1 LGHDT, CDR2 YNNKEL (reference sequence). With 9 bases clipped from V and 9 bases from J, the junction kept 12 bases outside the gene matches. This CDR3 comprises 14 residues. The CDR3 region has the DNA TGTGCCAGACCCCATACTAGCGGGAGAACGGCCCAGTACTTC. It specifies CARPHTSGRTAQYF.